This TCR beta chain derives from a study of cytomegalovirus exposure and HLA in healthy donors. Germline V CDR1 and CDR2: SEHNR, FQNEAQ (reference sequence). The CDR3 loop spans 16 amino acids. This clone was observed a handful of times. Its antigen is not known. The junction and the germline gene differ at one end; a read error may be behind it. Whole-study results and caveats: According to the study, 150 to 200 TCR beta chains were cytomegalovirus-associated.

60 Vbeta and 13 Jbeta primers were used in PCR. Sequencing used immunoSEQ multiplex PCR; TCRdb keeps in-frame clones, though not all of them. The sample contains 93,000 or so clones, roughly 80% of which appear only once. The TCR originated in a man over 45 in good health and CMV-seropositive. The rearrangement uses TRBV7-9 and TRBJ1-2, with D unresolved. The sample taken for sequencing was PBMCs. The CDR3 loop is CSSSSAAHPRDYGYTF. The CDR3 DNA sequence: TGTTCCAGCAGCTCAGCGGCTCATCCACGGGACTATGGCTACACCTTC. The entire variable domain, with the rest obtained from reference TRBV7-9 and TRBJ1-2, is as follows: DTGVSQNPRHKITKRGQNVTFRCDPISEHNRLYWYRQTLGQGPEFLTYFQNEAQLEKSRLLSDRFSAERPKGSFSTLEIQRTEQGDSAMYLCSSSSAAHPRDYGYTFGSGTRLTVV.